Below are 17 T cell receptor beta chains sequenced from a single sample in a study of a mutant IDH1 vaccine in newly diagnosed glioma. For these TCRs, the target antigens are not known. This table comes from immunoSEQ multiplex PCR, and its TCRdb copy is limited to in-frame clones, with some not included. The sample lists about 30,000 clones, 90% occurring once. This sample's time point: week 11, during vaccination. Every vaccine dose comprised 300 ug of mutant IDH1 20-mer peptide plus topical imiquimod. The sample was PBMCs, taken from a glioma patient whose treatment included an IDH1 peptide vaccine. These receptors were collected from a young man with glioma.

The rearrangement uses TRBV5-1 and TRBJ1-1; 7 nucleotides line up with TRBD1. The CDR3 is 14 amino acids. CDR1 and CDR2 (germline): SGHRS, YFSETQ. The V and J ends lost 2 bases and 6 bases, in that order; junction bases with no gene match: 7. Here the CDR3 reads CASSFSNRGAEAFF. The CDR3, as DNA: TGCGCCAGCAGCTTTTCGAACAGGGGCGCTGAAGCTTTCTTT.

This rearrangement joins TRBV4-3 to TRBJ2-4; 7 bases align to TRBD2. The CDR3 has 15 residues. The junction had 8 bases not matched to a gene; V was cut back by 1 base and J by 8 bases. Germline values: CDR1 LGHNA, CDR2 YSLEER. CDR3 sequence reads: CASSQGASGKDIQYF. CDR3 bases: TGCGCCAGCAGCCAAGGTGCTAGCGGCAAGGACATTCAGTACTTC.

The chain employs TRBV27 and TRBJ1-2; 8 nucleotides line up with TRBD1. Germline V gene data show CDR1 as MNHEY and CDR2 as SMNVEV (reference sequence). CDR3 length equals 14 residues. The V gene end was trimmed by 5 bases and the J gene end by 4 bases; junction bases not matched to a gene: 6. The CDR3 loop is CASSPEGTGYGYTF. The CDR3 nucleotides read TGTGCCAGCAGTCCCGAAGGGACAGGCTATGGCTACACCTTC.

V is TRBV7-9 and J is TRBJ1-5; 10 nucleotides agree with TRBD1. Germline V gene data show CDR1 as SEHNR and CDR2 as FQNEAQ (reference sequence). The junction had 5 bases not matched to a gene; V was cut back by 6 bases and J by 6 bases. This CDR3 has 14 residues. CDR3 in DNA: TGTGCCAGCAGTCAGGACAGGGGGTTTCAGCCCCAGCATTTT. This sequence encodes CASSQDRGFQPQHF.

The chain couples TRBV19 to TRBJ1-5; no definite D call. V lost 5 bases, J lost 2 bases, and 16 bases lay in between. The CDR3 totals 16 residues. Germline V CDR1 and CDR2: LNHDA, SQIVND (reference sequence). CDR3 sequence (DNA): TGTGCCAGTAGTTCCCGGGTCGTGTTGGGCAATCAGCCCCAGCATTTT. Translating gives CASSSRVVLGNQPQHF.

This clone was counted a single time. The rearrangement joins TRBV7-9 to TRBJ2-7; 11 positions agree with TRBD2. Per germline, CDR1 SEHNR and CDR2 FQNEAQ (reference sequence). CDR3 length equals 15 residues. V dropped 4 bases and J dropped 2; count of bases not matched to a gene: 4. The CDR3 region has the DNA TGTGCCAGCAGCTCCACTAGCGGGAGCCCCTACGAGCAGTACTTC. It yields the protein CASSSTSGSPYEQYF.

V is TRBV30 and J is TRBJ2-2; D perhaps matches TRBD2 (7 bases). V was pared by 6 bases and J by 5 bases, with 19 bases between. The CDR3 is 15 residues long. Germline CDR1 and CDR2: GTSNPN and SVGIG (reference sequence). DNA of the CDR3: TGTGCCTGCCTTAACAGGGCGGGGGTAACCGGGGAGCTGTTTTTT. This gives the protein CACLNRAGVTGELFF.

The chain has TRBV4-1 and TRBJ2-7; 7 nucleotides align to TRBD1. This CDR3 has 16 residues. With 4 bases clipped from V and 2 bases from J, the junction kept 11 bases outside the gene matches. CDR1 and CDR2 from the germline V gene are MGHRA and YSYEKL. CDR3: CASSPGDRVRAYEQYF. For the CDR3, the DNA is TGCGCCAGCAGCCCTGGAGACAGGGTAAGGGCCTACGAGCAGTACTTC.

This chain connects TRBV5-1 to TRBJ2-5, with D perhaps matching TRBD2 (6 bases). Germline loops: CDR1 SGHRS, CDR2 YFSETQ. There are 18 residues in the CDR3. V lost 6 bases to trimming and J lost 0 bases, with 24 bases between them. This CDR3 reads CASTLAVRGIRNQETQYF. The DNA of the CDR3 is TGCGCCAGCACCCTCGCTGTTCGGGGGATCCGTAACCAAGAGACCCAGTACTTC.

The rearrangement links TRBV30 to TRBJ2-3; a weak D match, TRBD1 (6 bases). CDR3 length equals 14 residues. Germline V gives CDR1 GTSNPN, CDR2 SVGIG (reference sequence). V dropped 4 bases and J dropped 2 bases, with 13 bases sitting between them. CDR3 in amino acids: CAWNLDSYTDTQYF. The CDR3 DNA reads as TGTGCCTGGAACTTGGACAGCTACACAGATACGCAGTATTTT. Full variable domain (rest looked up from reference TRBV30 and TRBJ2-3): SQTIHQWPATLVQPVGSPLSLECTVEGTSNPNLYWYRQAAGRGLQLLFYSVGIGQISSEVPQNLSASRPQDRQFILSSKKLLLSDSGFYLCAWNLDSYTDTQYFGPGTRLTVL.

This chain links TRBV6-1 with TRBJ1-2; tentative D call: TRBD1 (5 bases). V was trimmed by 7 bases and J by 1 base, leaving 10 bases between them. The length of the CDR3 is 13 residues. Germline CDR1 and CDR2: MNHNS and SASEGT. CDR3 protein: CASTPTDNYGYTF. In nucleotides, the CDR3 is TGTGCCAGCACCCCGACAGATAACTATGGCTACACCTTC.

The J gene is TRBJ1-2, the V gene TRBV30, with D possibly TRBD1 on 5 matching bases. The CDR3 is made up of 13 amino acids. V gave up 2 bases and J gave up 4 bases, with 11 bases separating them. CDR1 is GTSNPN, CDR2 SVGIG, per germline (reference sequence). CDR3 bases: TGTGCCTGGAGTCCGGGGGGGGTCTATGGCTACACCTTC. This encodes CAWSPGGVYGYTF. Full variable domain (remainder filled in from reference TRBV30 and TRBJ1-2): SQTIHQWPATLVQPVGSPLSLECTVEGTSNPNLYWYRQAAGRGLQLLFYSVGIGQISSEVPQNLSASRPQDRQFILSSKKLLLSDSGFYLCAWSPGGVYGYTFGSGTRLTVV.

The rearrangement joins TRBV6-5 to TRBJ2-1, with TRBD2 identical over 9 bases. The ends lost 6 bases at V and 13 bases at J; junction bases unmatched: 10. The CDR3 spans 13 residues. CDR1 MNHEY and CDR2 SVGAGI come from the germline V gene. The CDR3 sequence is CASRQPGTSIQFF. As DNA, the CDR3 is TGTGCCAGCAGGCAACCCGGGACTAGCATCCAGTTCTTC.

The genes are TRBV7-2 and TRBJ1-1; D not certain. Germline V gives CDR1 SGHTA, CDR2 FQGNSA. V was trimmed by 5 bases and J by 3 bases, leaving 10 bases between them. The CDR3 sequence is 13 residues long. As DNA, the CDR3 is TGTGCCAGCAGCCCGGGCCGGCACACTGAAGCTTTCTTT. It yields the protein CASSPGRHTEAFF. The complete variable domain, with remaining parts taken from reference TRBV7-2 and TRBJ1-1, reads GAGVSQSPSNKVTEKGKDVELRCDPISGHTALYWYRQSLGQGLEFLIYFQGNSAPDKSGLPSDRFSAERTGGSVSTLTIQRTQQEDSAVYLCASSPGRHTEAFFGQGTRLTVV.

V usage is TRBV2 and J usage is TRBJ1-1; D gene ambiguous. V gave up 3 bases and J gave up 11 bases, with 16 bases separating them. Per the germline V gene, CDR1 is SNHLY and CDR2 is FYNNEI. The CDR3 sequence is 13 residues long. CDR3 coding DNA: TGTGCCAGCAGTGACGTCTTGTGGACGAAGGCTTTCTTT. Translating it yields CASSDVLWTKAFF.

This chain joins TRBV19 and TRBJ2-1, with TRBD2 matching over 14 bases. There are 16 residues in the CDR3. From germline, CDR1 is LNHDA and CDR2 SQIVND (reference sequence). V gave up 3 bases and J gave up 3 bases; unmatched junction bases: 1. CDR3 nucleotide sequence: TGTGCCAGTAGTATGGGACTAGCGGGGGTCTACAATGAGCAGTTCTTC. Translation gives CASSMGLAGVYNEQFF. Filled out from reference TRBV19 and TRBJ2-1, the complete variable domain reads DGGITQSPKYLFRKEGQNVTLSCEQNLNHDAMYWYRQDPGQGLRLIYYSQIVNDFQKGDIAEGYSVSREKKESFPLTVTSAQKNPTAFYLCASSMGLAGVYNEQFFGPGTRLTVL.

V and J are TRBV27 and TRBJ2-7; TRBD1 agrees at 7 bases. The CDR3 sequence is 17 residues long. CDR1 is MNHEY, CDR2 SMNVEV, per germline (reference sequence). V gave up 3 bases and J gave up 3 bases; unmatched junction bases: 14. CDR3 sequence reads: CASSFRPKTGSFYEQYF. CDR3 nucleotide sequence: TGTGCCAGCAGTTTTCGGCCCAAGACAGGGTCCTTCTACGAGCAGTACTTC.